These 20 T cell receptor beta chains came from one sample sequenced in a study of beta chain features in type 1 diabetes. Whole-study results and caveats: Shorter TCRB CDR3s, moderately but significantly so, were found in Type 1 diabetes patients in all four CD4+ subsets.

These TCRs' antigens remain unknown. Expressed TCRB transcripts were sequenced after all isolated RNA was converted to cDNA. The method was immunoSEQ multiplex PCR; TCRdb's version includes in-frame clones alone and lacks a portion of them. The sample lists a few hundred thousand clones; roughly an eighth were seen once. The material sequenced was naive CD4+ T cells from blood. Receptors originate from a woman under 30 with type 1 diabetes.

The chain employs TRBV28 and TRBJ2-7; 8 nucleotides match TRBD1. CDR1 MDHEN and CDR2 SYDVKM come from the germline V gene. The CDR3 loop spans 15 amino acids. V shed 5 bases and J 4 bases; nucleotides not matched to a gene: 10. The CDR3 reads CASSIGTGQVYEQYF. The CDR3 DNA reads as TGTGCCAGCAGTATAGGGACAGGACAGGTATACGAGCAGTACTTC.

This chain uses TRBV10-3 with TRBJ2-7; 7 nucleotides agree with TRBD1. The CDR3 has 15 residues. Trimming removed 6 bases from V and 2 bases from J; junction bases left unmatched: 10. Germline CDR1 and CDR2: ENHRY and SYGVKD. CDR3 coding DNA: TGTGCCATCAGCGACTCTCGGGACAGAACCTACGAGCAGTACTTC. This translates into CAISDSRDRTYEQYF.

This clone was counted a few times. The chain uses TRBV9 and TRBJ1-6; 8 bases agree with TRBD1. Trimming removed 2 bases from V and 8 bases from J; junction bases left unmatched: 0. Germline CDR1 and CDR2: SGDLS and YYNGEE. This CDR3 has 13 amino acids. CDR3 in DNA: TGTGCCAGCAGCGTGGACAGGGATTCACCCCTCCACTTT. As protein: CASSVDRDSPLHF. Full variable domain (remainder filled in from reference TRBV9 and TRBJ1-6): DSGVTQTPKHLITATGQRVTLRCSPRSGDLSVYWYQQSLDQGLQFLIQYYNGEERAKGNILERFSAQQFPDLHSELNLSSLELGDSALYFCASSVDRDSPLHFGNGTRLTVT.

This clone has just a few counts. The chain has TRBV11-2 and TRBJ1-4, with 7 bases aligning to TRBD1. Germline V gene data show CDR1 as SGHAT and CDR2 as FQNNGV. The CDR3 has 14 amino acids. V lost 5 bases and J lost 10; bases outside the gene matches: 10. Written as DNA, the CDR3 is TGTGCCAGCAGCATCTCGACAGGGCCCGGAAAACTGTTTTTT. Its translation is CASSISTGPGKLFF.

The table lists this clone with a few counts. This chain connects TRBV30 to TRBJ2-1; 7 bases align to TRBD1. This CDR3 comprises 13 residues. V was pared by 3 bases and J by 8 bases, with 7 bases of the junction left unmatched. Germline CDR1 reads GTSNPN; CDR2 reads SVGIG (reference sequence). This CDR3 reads CAWSKTGFDEQFF. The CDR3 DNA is TGTGCCTGGAGCAAGACAGGGTTCGATGAGCAGTTCTTC.

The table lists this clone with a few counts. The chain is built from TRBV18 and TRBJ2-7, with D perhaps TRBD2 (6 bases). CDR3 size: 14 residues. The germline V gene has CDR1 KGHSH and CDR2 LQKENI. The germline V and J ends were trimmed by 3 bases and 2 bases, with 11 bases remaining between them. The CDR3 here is CASSPAGIPYEQYF. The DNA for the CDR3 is TGTGCCAGCTCACCTGCGGGAATCCCCTACGAGCAGTACTTC.

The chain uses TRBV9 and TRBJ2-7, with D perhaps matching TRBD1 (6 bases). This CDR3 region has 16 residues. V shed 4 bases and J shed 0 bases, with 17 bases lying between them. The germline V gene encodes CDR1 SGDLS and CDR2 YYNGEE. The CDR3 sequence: CASSPRGDTSSYEQYF. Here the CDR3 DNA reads TGTGCCAGCAGCCCCAGGGGAGACACCAGCTCCTACGAGCAGTACTTC.

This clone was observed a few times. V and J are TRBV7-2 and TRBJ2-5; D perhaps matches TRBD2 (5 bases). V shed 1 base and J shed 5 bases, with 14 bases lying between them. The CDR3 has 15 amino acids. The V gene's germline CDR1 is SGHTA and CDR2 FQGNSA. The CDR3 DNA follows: TGTGCCAGCAGCTTAGGGTTCCCTGGAGGCGAGACCCAGTACTTC. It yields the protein CASSLGFPGGETQYF.

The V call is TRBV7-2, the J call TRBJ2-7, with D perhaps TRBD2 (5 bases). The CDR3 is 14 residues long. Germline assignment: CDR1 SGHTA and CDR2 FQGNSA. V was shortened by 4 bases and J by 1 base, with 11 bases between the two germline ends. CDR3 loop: CASSYRDASYEQYF. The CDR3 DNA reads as TGTGCCAGCAGCTACCGGGATGCATCCTACGAGCAGTACTTC.

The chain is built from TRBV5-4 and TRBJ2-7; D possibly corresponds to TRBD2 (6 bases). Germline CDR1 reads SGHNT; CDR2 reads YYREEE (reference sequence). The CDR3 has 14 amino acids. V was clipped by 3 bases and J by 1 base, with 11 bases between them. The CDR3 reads CASSSPSASYEQYF. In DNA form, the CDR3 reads TGTGCCAGCAGCTCACCTAGCGCGTCCTACGAGCAGTACTTC.

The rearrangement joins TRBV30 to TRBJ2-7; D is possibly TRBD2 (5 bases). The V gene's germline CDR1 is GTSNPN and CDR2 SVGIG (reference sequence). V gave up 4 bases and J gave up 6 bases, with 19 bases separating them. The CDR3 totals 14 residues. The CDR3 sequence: CAWIERELSGEQYF. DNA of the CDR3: TGTGCCTGGATAGAAAGGGAGCTTTCGGGCGAGCAGTACTTC. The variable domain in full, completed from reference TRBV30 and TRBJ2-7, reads SQTIHQWPATLVQPVGSPLSLECTVEGTSNPNLYWYRQAAGRGLQLLFYSVGIGQISSEVPQNLSASRPQDRQFILSSKKLLLSDSGFYLCAWIERELSGEQYFGPGTRLTVT.

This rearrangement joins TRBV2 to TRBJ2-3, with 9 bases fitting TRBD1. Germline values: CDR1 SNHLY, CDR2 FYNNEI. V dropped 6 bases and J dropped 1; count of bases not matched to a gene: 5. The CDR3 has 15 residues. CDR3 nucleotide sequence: TGTGCCAGCAGGGGGGGACAGGGCCGCACAGATACGCAGTATTTT. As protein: CASRGGQGRTDTQYF.

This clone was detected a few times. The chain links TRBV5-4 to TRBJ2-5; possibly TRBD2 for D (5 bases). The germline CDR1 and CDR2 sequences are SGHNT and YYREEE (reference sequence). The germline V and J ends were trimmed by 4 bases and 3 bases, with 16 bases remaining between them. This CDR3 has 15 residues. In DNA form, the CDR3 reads TGTGCCAGCAGCCCTCCCCCGGGATCGGAAGAGACCCAGTACTTC. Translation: CASSPPPGSEETQYF. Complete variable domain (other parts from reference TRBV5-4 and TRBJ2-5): ETGVTQSPTHLIKTRGQQVTLRCSSQSGHNTVSWYQQALGQGPQFIFQYYREEENGRGNFPPRFSGLQFPNYSSELNVNALELDDSALYLCASSPPPGSEETQYFGPGTRLLVL.

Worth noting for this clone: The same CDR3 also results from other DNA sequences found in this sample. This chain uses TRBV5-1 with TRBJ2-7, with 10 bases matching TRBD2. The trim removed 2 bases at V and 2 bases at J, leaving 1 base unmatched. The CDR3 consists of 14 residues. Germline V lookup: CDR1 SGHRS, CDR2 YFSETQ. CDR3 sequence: CASSLAGGAYEQYF. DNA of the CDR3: TGCGCCAGCAGCTTAGCGGGAGGGGCCTACGAGCAGTACTTC.

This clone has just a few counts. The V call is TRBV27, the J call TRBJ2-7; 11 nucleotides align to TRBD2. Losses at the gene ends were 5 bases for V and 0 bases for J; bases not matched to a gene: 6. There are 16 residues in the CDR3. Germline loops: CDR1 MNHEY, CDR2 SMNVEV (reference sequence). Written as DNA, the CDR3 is TGTGCCAGCAGTCTGGGGCTAGCGGGGGGCTCCTACGAGCAGTACTTC. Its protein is CASSLGLAGGSYEQYF.

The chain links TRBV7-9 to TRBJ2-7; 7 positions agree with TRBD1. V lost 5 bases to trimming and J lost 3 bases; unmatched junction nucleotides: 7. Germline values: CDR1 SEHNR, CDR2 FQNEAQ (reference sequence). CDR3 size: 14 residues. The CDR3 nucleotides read TGTGCCAGCAGCCCCGACAGGGTAAACTACGAGCAGTACTTC. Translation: CASSPDRVNYEQYF.

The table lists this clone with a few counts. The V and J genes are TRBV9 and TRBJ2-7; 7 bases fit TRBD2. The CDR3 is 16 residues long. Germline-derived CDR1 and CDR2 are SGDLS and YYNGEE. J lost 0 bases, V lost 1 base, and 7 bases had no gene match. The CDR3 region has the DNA TGTGCCAGCAGCGTAACGGAGCGGGGCAACTCCTACGAGCAGTACTTC. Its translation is CASSVTERGNSYEQYF. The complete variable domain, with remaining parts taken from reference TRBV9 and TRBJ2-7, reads DSGVTQTPKHLITATGQRVTLRCSPRSGDLSVYWYQQSLDQGLQFLIQYYNGEERAKGNILERFSAQQFPDLHSELNLSSLELGDSALYFCASSVTERGNSYEQYFGPGTRLTVT.

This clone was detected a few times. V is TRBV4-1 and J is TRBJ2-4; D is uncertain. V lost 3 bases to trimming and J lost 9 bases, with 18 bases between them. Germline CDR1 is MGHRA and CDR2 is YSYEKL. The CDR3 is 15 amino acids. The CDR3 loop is CASSQTLAVPPIQYF. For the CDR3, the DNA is TGCGCCAGCAGCCAGACCTTAGCAGTCCCCCCCATTCAGTACTTC.

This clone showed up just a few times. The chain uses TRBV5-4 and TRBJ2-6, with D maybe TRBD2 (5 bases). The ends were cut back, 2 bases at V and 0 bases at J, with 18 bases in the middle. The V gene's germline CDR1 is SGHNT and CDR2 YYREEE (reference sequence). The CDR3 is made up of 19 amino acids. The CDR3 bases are TGTGCCAGCAGCTTAACCATTACGACGGGAACCTCTGGGGCCAACGTCCTGACTTTC. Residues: CASSLTITTGTSGANVLTF.

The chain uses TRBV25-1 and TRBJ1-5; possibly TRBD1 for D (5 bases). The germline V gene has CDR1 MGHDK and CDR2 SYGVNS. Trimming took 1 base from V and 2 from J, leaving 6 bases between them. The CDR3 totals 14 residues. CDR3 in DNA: TGTGCCAGCAGTGAATCACAGGGCAATCAGCCCCAGCATTTT. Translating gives CASSESQGNQPQHF.